Each of the 20 T cell receptor beta chains below was sequenced from the same sample in a study of blood T cell repertoires in COVID-19. The table came from immunoSEQ multiplex PCR; TCRdb's copy has only in-frame clones and leaves some out. Among 250,000 or so clones listed, roughly four fifths were seen once. Input material: PBMCs or T cells enriched from blood (not recorded which). The source of these receptors is a man in his forties or fifties who had recovered from COVID-19.

This rearrangement joins TRBV11-1 to TRBJ1-3; 10 nucleotides align to TRBD1. CDR1 is SGHAT and CDR2 is FQDESV in the germline V gene (reference sequence). V dropped 8 bases and J dropped 3; count of bases not matched to a gene: 10. The CDR3 has 16 residues. The CDR3 region is CASEGQGLGYGNTIYF. The CDR3, as DNA: TGTGCCAGCGAGGGACAGGGGCTCGGGTATGGAAACACCATATATTTT.

The CDR3, as DNA: TGTGCCAGCAGTTACTCCCCCTCGACAGGGTTCACTGAAGCTTTCTTT. It translates to CASSYSPSTGFTEAFF. V is TRBV6-5 and J is TRBJ1-1, with TRBD1 identical over 7 bases. Germline-derived CDR1 and CDR2 are MNHEY and SVGAGI. The trim removed 0 bases at V and 4 bases at J, leaving 8 bases unmatched. This CDR3 has 16 amino acids.

The rearrangement links TRBV11-3 to TRBJ2-2; 9 bases map to TRBD2. Germline-derived CDR1 and CDR2 are SGHNT and YENEEA. The junction had 8 bases not matched to a gene; V was cut back by 5 bases and J by 7 bases. The CDR3 is made up of 15 amino acids. The CDR3: CASSEVAGANGELFF. The CDR3 DNA is TGTGCCAGCAGCGAGGTAGCGGGAGCCAACGGGGAGCTGTTTTTT.

The J gene is TRBJ1-1, the V gene TRBV18, with 7 bases aligning to TRBD1. The germline V gene encodes CDR1 KGHSH and CDR2 LQKENI. The CDR3 has 15 residues. With V trimmed by 4 bases and J by 1 base, 6 bases remained unmatched. Here the CDR3 reads CASSQGQDTNTEAFF. The DNA for the CDR3 is TGTGCCAGCTCACAAGGACAGGACACGAACACTGAAGCTTTCTTT.

This chain connects TRBV24-1 to TRBJ2-3; 7 bases are a match to TRBD1. Germline V lookup: CDR1 KGHDR, CDR2 SFDVKD. There are 16 residues in the CDR3. After removal of 2 bases from V and 1 base from J, the junction contained 5 bases not matched to a gene. CDR3: CATSDSTGMGTDTQYF. For the CDR3, the DNA is TGTGCCACCAGTGATTCGACAGGGATGGGCACAGATACGCAGTATTTT.

V usage is TRBV6-2 or TRBV6-3 and J usage is TRBJ1-6; D call uncertain. V lost 5 bases, J lost 10 bases, and 12 bases lay in between. Germline assignment: CDR1 MNHEY and CDR2 SVGEGT. The CDR3 consists of 13 residues. This CDR3 is CASSVPPGSPLHF. CDR3 bases: TGTGCCAGCAGTGTCCCACCGGGATCACCCCTCCACTTT.

This clone appeared a single time. The V call is TRBV4-3, the J call TRBJ1-4; 8 bases are shared with TRBD1. Germline V gives CDR1 LGHNA, CDR2 YSLEER. CDR3 size: 15 residues. Trimming at V came to 1 base and at J to 7 bases, leaving 5 bases not matched to a gene. CDR3 residues: CASSQVVRGLEKLFF. Written as DNA, the CDR3 is TGCGCCAGCAGCCAAGTCGTCAGGGGGCTTGAAAAACTGTTTTTT.

The chain combines TRBV28 with TRBJ1-2; 9 bases are shared with TRBD1. The CDR3 sequence is 14 residues long. V trimming: 6 bases; J trimming: 4 bases; junction bases outside the gene matches: 6. Germline CDR1 reads MDHEN; CDR2 reads SYDVKM. CDR3 nucleotides: TGTGCCAGCAGCGTCGGGACAGGGTCCTATGGCTACACCTTC. It is translated as CASSVGTGSYGYTF.

The chain joins TRBV4-1 to TRBJ2-2, with TRBD1 identical over 11 bases. CDR3 length: 17 amino acids. CDR1 is MGHRA, CDR2 YSYEKL, per germline. V shed 1 base, J shed 3 bases, and the junction held 4 bases outside the gene matches. The CDR3 bases are TGCGCCAGCAGCCAAGTGGGGACAGGGGGGTACACCGGGGAGCTGTTTTTT. Translating it yields CASSQVGTGGYTGELFF.

This rearrangement joins TRBV30 to TRBJ1-6; D is unclear. Trimming took 3 bases from V and 2 from J, leaving 8 bases between them. The CDR3 length is 14 residues. CDR1 and CDR2 (germline): GTSNPN, SVGIG (reference sequence). As DNA, the CDR3 is TGTGCCTGGAGCCCAGGCACCTATAATTCACCCCTCCACTTT. Its protein product is CAWSPGTYNSPLHF.

This clone has a handful of counts. The rearrangement joins TRBV6-5 to TRBJ1-1; D might be TRBD1 (6 bases). Trimming cost V 2 bases and J 1 base, with 11 bases left between them. Germline CDR1 reads MNHEY; CDR2 reads SVGAGI. The CDR3 runs to 15 residues. The DNA of the CDR3 is TGTGCCAGCAGTTACGCAGGGGCTCAGAACACTGAAGCTTTCTTT. Amino acid sequence: CASSYAGAQNTEAFF.

The chain links TRBV3-1 (or the pseudogene TRBV3-2) to TRBJ2-1, with 8 bases matching TRBD2. The CDR3 spans 15 residues. With 3 bases clipped from V and 7 bases from J, the junction kept 8 bases outside the gene matches. CDR1 LGHDT and CDR2 YNNKEL come from the germline V gene (reference sequence). Here the CDR3 DNA reads TGTGCCAGCAGCCAGGTATCCGGGACTAGTAATGAGCAGTTCTTC. This translates into CASSQVSGTSNEQFF.

A single count supports this clone. The chain links TRBV14 to TRBJ2-5, with D perhaps TRBD1 (6 bases). The V gene's germline CDR1 is SGHDN and CDR2 FVKESK. The CDR3 runs to 14 residues. The V gene lost 3 bases and the J gene lost 5 bases, with 13 bases spanning the gap. CDR3 sequence (DNA): TGTGCCAGCAGCCAGGAACAGGGACGGGAGACCCAGTACTTC. This codes for CASSQEQGRETQYF.

V and J are TRBV19 and TRBJ2-4, with no clear D. Trimming took off 5 bases at V and 0 bases at J, with 8 bases between the two ends. The CDR3 extends over 14 amino acids. Germline CDR1 and CDR2: LNHDA and SQIVND (reference sequence). For the CDR3, the DNA is TGTGCCAGTAGTTTGACACTAGCCAAAAACATTCAGTACTTC. This translates into CASSLTLAKNIQYF.

The V and J genes are TRBV5-1 and TRBJ1-1; D is undetermined. Germline V gene data show CDR1 as SGHRS and CDR2 as YFSETQ. The CDR3 contains 15 residues. V lost 4 bases to trimming and J lost 2 bases, with 15 bases between them. CDR3 coding DNA: TGCGCCAGCAGCCCGGGGTTGGGATCCAACACTGAAGCTTTCTTT. Its protein product is CASSPGLGSNTEAFF.

This chain links TRBV19 with TRBJ2-7; tentatively, D is TRBD1 (6 bases). Germline V gene data show CDR1 as LNHDA and CDR2 as SQIVND (reference sequence). The length of the CDR3 is 15 residues. V lost 1 base, J lost 2 bases, and 12 bases lay in between. The CDR3, as DNA: TGTGCCAGTAGTATAGGATGGGGGCCAACCTACGAGCAGTACTTC. Its translation is CASSIGWGPTYEQYF.

The chain has TRBV6-5 and TRBJ1-6; 7 nucleotides match TRBD1. V dropped 0 bases and J dropped 7; count of bases not matched to a gene: 6. CDR1 and CDR2 (germline): MNHEY, SVGAGI. The CDR3 is 16 amino acids. In DNA form, the CDR3 reads TGTGCCAGCAGTTACTCGACCGGGGACAGCAATTCACCCCTCCACTTT. This sequence encodes CASSYSTGDSNSPLHF.

The gene calls are TRBV30 and TRBJ1-2, with 9 bases fitting TRBD1. CDR3 length: 14 amino acids. With V trimmed by 5 bases and J by 4 bases, 8 bases remained unmatched. Germline CDR1 and CDR2: GTSNPN and SVGIG (reference sequence). The CDR3 reads CAWATGTGTYGYTF. CDR3 DNA: TGTGCCTGGGCCACGGGGACAGGGACCTATGGCTACACCTTC.

This rearrangement joins TRBV5-1 to TRBJ1-1; a weak D match, TRBD1 (6 bases). This CDR3 region has 13 residues. Germline CDR1 reads SGHRS; CDR2 reads YFSETQ. V was pared by 6 bases and J by 1 base, with 10 bases between. The CDR3 nucleotides read TGCGCCAGCACCACACAGGGGAACACTGAAGCTTTCTTT. This translates into CASTTQGNTEAFF.

The V gene is TRBV5-1, the J gene TRBJ2-7, with D perhaps TRBD2 (6 bases). Looked up from germline, CDR1 is SGHRS and CDR2 is YFSETQ. CDR3 size: 14 residues. V dropped 0 bases and J dropped 3 bases, with 10 bases sitting between them. The CDR3 reads CASSLEPGVYEQYF. The CDR3 nucleotides are TGCGCCAGCAGCTTGGAACCGGGGGTCTACGAGCAGTACTTC.